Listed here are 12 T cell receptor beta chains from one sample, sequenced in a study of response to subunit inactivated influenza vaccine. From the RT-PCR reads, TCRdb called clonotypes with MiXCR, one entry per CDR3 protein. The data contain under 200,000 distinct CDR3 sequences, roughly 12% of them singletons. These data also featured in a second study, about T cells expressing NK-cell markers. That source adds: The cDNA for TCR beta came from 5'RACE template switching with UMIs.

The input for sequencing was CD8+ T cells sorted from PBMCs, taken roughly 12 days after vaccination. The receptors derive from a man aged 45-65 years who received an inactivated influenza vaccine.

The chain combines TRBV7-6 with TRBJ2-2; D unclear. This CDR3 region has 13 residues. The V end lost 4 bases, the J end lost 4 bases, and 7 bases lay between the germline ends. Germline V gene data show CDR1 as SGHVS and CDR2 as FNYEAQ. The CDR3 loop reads CASSYATTGELFF. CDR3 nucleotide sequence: TGTGCCAGCAGCTATGCTACCACCGGGGAGCTGTTTTTT.

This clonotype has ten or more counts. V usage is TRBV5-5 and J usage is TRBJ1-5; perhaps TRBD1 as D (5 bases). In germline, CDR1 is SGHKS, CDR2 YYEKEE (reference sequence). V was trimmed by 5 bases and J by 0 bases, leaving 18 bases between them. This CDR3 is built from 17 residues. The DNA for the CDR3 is TGTGCCAGCAGTCCGGACAACAGCCCATATAGCAATCAGCCCCAGCATTTT. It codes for CASSPDNSPYSNQPQHF.

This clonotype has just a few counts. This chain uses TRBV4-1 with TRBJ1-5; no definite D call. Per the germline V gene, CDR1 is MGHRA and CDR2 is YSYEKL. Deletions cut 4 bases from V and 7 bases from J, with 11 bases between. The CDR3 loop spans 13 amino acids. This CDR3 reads CASSRGPGQPQHF. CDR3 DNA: TGCGCCAGCAGCCGAGGCCCAGGACAGCCCCAGCATTTT.

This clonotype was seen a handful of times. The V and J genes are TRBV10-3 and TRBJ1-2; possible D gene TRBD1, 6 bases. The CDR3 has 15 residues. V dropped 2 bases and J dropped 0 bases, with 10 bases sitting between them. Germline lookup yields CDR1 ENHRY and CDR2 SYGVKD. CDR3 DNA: TGTGCCATCAGTGAGGATCGGGGGCCTAACTATGGCTACACCTTC. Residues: CAISEDRGPNYGYTF.

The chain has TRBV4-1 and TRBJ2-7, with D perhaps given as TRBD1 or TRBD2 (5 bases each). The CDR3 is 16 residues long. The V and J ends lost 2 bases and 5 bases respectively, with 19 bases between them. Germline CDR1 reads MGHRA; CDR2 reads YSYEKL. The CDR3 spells CASSQPFIGGTDEQYF. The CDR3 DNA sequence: TGCGCCAGCAGCCAACCCTTCATTGGGGGTACGGACGAGCAGTACTTC.

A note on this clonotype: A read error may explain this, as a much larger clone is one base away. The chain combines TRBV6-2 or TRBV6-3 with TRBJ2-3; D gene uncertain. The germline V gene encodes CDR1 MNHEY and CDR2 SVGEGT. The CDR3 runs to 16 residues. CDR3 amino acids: CASSSRTYYYTDTQCF. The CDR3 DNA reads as TGTGCCAGCAGTTCCCGGACCTACTACTACACAGATACGCAGTGTTTT.

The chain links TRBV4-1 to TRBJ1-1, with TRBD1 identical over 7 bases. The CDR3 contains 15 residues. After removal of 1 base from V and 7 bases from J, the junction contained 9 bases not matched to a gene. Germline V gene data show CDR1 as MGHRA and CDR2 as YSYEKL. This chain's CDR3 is CASSQVSQGRDEAFF. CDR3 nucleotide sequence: TGCGCCAGCAGCCAAGTTTCACAGGGGCGGGATGAAGCTTTCTTT.

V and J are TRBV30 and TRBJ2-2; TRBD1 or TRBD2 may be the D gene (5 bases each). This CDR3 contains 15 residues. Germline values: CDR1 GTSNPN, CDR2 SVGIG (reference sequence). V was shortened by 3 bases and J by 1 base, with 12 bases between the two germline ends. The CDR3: CAWSGTGGNTGELFF. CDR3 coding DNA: TGTGCCTGGAGCGGAACAGGAGGGAACACCGGGGAGCTGTTTTTT.

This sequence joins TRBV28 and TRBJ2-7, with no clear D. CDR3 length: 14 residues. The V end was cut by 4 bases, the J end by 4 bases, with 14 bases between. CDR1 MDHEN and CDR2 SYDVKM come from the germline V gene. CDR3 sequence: CASSSSVRKYEQYF. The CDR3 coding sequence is TGTGCCAGCAGTTCCTCGGTACGGAAATACGAGCAGTACTTC. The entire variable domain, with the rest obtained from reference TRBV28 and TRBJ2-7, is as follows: DVKVTQSSRYLVKRTGEKVFLECVQDMDHENMFWYRQDPGLGLRLIYFSYDVKMKEKGDIPEGYSVSREKKERFSLILESASTNQTSMYLCASSSSVRKYEQYFGPGTRLTVT.

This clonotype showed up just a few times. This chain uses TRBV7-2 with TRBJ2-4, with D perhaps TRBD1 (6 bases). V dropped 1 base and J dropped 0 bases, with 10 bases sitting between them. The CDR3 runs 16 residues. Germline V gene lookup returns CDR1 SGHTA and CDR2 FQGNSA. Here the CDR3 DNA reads TGTGCCAGCAGCTTAGAACAGGGAGTAGCCAAAAACATTCAGTACTTC. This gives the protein CASSLEQGVAKNIQYF. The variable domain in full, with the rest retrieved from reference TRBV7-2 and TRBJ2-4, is GAGVSQSPSNKVTEKGKDVELRCDPISGHTALYWYRQSLGQGLEFLIYFQGNSAPDKSGLPSDRFSAERTGGSVSTLTIQRTQQEDSAVYLCASSLEQGVAKNIQYFGAGTRLSVL.

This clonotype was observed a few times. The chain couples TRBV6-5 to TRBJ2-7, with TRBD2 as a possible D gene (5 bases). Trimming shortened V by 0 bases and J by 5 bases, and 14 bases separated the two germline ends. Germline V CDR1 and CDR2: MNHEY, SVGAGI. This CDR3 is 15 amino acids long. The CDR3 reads CASSYSGGLWNEQYF. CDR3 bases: TGTGCCAGCAGTTACTCTGGAGGCTTATGGAACGAGCAGTACTTC.

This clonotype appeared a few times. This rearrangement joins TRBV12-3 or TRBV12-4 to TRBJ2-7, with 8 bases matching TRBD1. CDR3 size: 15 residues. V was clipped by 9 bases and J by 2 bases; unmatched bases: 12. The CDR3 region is CASKGRTGRPYEQYF. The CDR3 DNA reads TGTGCCAGTAAAGGCAGGACAGGGCGCCCCTACGAGCAGTACTTC.